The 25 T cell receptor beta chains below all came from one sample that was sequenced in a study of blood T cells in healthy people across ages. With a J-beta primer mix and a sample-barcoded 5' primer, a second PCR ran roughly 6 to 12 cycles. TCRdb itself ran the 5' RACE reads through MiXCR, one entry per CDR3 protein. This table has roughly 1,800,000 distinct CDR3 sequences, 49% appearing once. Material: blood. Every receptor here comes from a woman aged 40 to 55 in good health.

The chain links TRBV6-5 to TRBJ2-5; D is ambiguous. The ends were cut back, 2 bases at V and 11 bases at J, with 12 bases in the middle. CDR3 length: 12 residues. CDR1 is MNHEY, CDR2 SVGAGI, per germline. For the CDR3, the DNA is TGTGCCAGCAGTTACGGGCTAGAGGAGCAGTACTTC. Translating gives CASSYGLEEQYF.

The CDR3 loop reads CASSSTHRGDQPQHF. Here the CDR3 DNA reads TGTGCCAGCAGTTCCACGCATCGGGGGGATCAGCCCCAGCATTTT. The chain recombines TRBV6-2 or TRBV6-3 with TRBJ1-5, with TRBD1 as a possible D gene (5 bases). The CDR3 consists of 15 residues. Germline V CDR1 and CDR2: MNHEY, SVGEGT. V was shortened by 4 bases and J by 5 bases, with 15 bases between the two germline ends.

The CDR3, as DNA: TGTGCCAGCAGTTGGAGGGGGCCTGAAAAACTGTTTTTT. The encoded protein is CASSWRGPEKLFF. This chain joins TRBV6-5 and TRBJ1-4, with 7 bases lining up with TRBD1. This CDR3 region has 13 residues. The germline CDR1 and CDR2 sequences are MNHEY and SVGAGI. Trimming cost V 4 bases and J 7 bases; bases outside gene matches: 3.

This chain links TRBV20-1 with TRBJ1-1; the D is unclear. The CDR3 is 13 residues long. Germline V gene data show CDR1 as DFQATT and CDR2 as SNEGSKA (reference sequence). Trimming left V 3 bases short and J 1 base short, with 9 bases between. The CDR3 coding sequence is TGCAGTGCTAGTTATCGGCAGAACACTGAAGCTTTCTTT. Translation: CSASYRQNTEAFF.

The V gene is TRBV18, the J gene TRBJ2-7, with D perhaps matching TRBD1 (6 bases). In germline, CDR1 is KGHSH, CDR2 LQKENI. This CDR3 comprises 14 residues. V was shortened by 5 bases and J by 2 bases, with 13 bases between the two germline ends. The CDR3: CASSGAGDPYEQYF. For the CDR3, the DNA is TGTGCCAGCTCAGGGGCAGGGGACCCCTACGAGCAGTACTTC. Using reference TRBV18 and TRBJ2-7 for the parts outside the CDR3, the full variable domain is NAGVMQNPRHLVRRRGQEARLRCSPMKGHSHVYWYRQLPEEGLKFMVYLQKENIIDESGMPKERFSAEFPKEGPSILRIQQVVRGDSAAYFCASSGAGDPYEQYFGPGTRLTVT.

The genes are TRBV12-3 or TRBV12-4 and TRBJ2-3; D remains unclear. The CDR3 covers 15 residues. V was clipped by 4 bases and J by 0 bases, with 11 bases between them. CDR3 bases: TGTGCCAGCAGTTCCGGTTCGGCGAGCACAGATACGCAGTATTTT. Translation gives CASSSGSASTDTQYF.

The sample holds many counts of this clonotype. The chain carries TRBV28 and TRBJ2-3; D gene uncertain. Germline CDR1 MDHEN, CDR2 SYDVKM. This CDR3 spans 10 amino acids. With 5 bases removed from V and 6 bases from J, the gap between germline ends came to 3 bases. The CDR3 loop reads CASSEDTQYF. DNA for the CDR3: TGTGCCAGCAGTGAGGATACGCAGTATTTT.

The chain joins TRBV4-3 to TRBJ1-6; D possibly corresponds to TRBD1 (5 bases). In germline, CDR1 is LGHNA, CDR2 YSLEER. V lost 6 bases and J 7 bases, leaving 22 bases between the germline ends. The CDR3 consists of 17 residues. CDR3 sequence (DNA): TGCGCCAGCAGACGATACAAAGGGACTCCGGCAAATTCACCCCTCCACTTT. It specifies CASRRYKGTPANSPLHF.

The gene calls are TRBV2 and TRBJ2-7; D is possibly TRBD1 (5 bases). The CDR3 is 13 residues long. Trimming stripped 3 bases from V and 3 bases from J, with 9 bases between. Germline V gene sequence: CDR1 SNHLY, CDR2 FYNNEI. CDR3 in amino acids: CASSEVGVYEQYF. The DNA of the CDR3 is TGTGCCAGCAGTGAGGTAGGGGTCTACGAGCAGTACTTC.

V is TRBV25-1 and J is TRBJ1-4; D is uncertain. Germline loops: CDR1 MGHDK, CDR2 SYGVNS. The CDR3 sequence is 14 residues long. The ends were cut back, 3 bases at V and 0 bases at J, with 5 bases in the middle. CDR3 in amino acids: CASSEWSTNEKLFF. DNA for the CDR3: TGTGCCAGCAGTGAGTGGTCAACTAATGAAAAACTGTTTTTT.

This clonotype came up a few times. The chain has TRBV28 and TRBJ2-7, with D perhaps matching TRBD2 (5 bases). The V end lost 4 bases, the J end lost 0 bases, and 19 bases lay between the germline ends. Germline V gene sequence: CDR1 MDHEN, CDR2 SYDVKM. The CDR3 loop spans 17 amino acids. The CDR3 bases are TGTGCCAGCAGTTCCCCCCGGGGAGCGGCCACCTCCTACGAGCAGTACTTC. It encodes CASSSPRGAATSYEQYF.

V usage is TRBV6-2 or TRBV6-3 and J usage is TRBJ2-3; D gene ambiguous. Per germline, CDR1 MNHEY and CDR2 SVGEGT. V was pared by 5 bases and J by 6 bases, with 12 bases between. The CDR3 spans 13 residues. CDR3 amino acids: CASSVGKIDTQYF. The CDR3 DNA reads TGTGCCAGCAGTGTGGGAAAAATCGATACGCAGTATTTT.

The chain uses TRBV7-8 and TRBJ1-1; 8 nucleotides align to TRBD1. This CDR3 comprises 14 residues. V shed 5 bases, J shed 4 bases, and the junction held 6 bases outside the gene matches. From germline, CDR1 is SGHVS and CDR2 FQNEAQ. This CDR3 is CASSATGAGTEAFF. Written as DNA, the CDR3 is TGTGCCAGCAGCGCGACAGGGGCGGGCACTGAAGCTTTCTTT. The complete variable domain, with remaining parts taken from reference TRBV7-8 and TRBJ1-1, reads GAGVSQSPRYKVAKRGQDVALRCDPISGHVSLFWYQQALGQGPEFLTYFQNEAQLDKSGLPSDRFFAERPEGSVSTLKIQRTQQEDSAVYLCASSATGAGTEAFFGQGTRLTVV.

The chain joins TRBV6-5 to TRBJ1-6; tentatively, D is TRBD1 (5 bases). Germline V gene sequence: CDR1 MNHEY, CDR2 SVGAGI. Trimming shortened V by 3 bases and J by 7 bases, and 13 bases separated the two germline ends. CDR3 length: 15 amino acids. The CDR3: CASSYRQLPNSPLHF. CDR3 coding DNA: TGTGCCAGCAGTTATCGACAGCTACCCAATTCACCCCTCCACTTT.

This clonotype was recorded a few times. CDR3 sequence (DNA): TGTGCCAGCTATGACAGGGAGGGGGAGACCCAGTACTTC. It specifies CASYDREGETQYF. The V gene is TRBV28, the J gene TRBJ2-5; tentatively, D is TRBD1 or TRBD2 (7 bases each). CDR3 length equals 13 residues. The germline V and J ends were trimmed by 8 bases and 5 bases, with 15 bases remaining between them. Germline V CDR1 and CDR2: MDHEN, SYDVKM.

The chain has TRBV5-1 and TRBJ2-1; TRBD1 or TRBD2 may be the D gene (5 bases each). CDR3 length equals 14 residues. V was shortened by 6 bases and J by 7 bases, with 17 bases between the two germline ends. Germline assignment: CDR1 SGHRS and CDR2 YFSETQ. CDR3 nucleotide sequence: TGCGCCAGCACCGGGACGCCAGATAGGAATGAGCAGTTCTTC. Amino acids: CASTGTPDRNEQFF.

This CDR3 reads CASSLEPAGYGYTF. As DNA, the CDR3 is TGTGCCAGCAGCTTGGAACCGGCGGGGTATGGCTACACCTTC. This rearrangement joins TRBV5-5 to TRBJ1-2; D not certain. Trimming removed 0 bases at V and 5 bases at J, with 11 bases between. The germline V gene has CDR1 SGHKS and CDR2 YYEKEE (reference sequence). The length of the CDR3 is 14 residues.

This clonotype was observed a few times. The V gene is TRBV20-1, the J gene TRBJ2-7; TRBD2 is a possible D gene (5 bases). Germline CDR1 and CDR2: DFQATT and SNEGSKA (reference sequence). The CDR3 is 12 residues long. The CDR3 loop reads CSAGEIAYEQYF. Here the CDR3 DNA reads TGCAGCGCCGGGGAGATCGCCTACGAGCAGTACTTC.

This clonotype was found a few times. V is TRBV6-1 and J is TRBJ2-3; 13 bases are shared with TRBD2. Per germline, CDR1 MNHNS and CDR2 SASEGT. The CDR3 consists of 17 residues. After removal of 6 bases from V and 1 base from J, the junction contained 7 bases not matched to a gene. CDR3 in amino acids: CASSPTSGGAGTDTQYF. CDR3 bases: TGTGCCAGCAGCCCCACTAGCGGGGGGGCCGGCACAGATACGCAGTATTTT.

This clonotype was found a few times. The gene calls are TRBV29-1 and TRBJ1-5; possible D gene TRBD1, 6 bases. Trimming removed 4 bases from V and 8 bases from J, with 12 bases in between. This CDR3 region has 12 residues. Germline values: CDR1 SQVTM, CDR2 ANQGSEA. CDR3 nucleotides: TGCAGCGTTGGCGGGGGCGGGGAGCCCCAGCATTTT. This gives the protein CSVGGGGEPQHF.

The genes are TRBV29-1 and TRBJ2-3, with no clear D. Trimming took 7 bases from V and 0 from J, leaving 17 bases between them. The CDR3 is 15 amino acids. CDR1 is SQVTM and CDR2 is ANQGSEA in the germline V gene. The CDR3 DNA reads TGCAGCGCCGAAGGTCGGCGACCTAGCACAGATACGCAGTATTTT. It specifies CSAEGRRPSTDTQYF.

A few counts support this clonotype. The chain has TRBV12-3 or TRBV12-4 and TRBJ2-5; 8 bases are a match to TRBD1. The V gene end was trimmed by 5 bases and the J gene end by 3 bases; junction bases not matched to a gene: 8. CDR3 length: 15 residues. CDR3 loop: CASSPRTGREETQYF. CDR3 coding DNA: TGTGCCAGCAGTCCTAGGACAGGGAGAGAAGAGACCCAGTACTTC.

DNA of the CDR3: TGCAGTGCTAGCGGGAGGGTGGAGGCAGATACGCAGTATTTT. It translates to CSASGRVEADTQYF. The V gene is TRBV20-1, the J gene TRBJ2-3; 8 bases align to TRBD2. Germline CDR1 DFQATT, CDR2 SNEGSKA (reference sequence). This CDR3 is built from 14 residues. The V segment lost 3 bases and the J segment 4 bases; nucleotides outside the gene matches: 6.

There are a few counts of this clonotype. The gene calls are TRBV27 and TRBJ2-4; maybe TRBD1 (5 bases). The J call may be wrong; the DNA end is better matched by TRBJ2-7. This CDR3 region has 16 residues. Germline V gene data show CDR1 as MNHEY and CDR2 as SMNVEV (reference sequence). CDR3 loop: CASSLANRQTYYEQYF. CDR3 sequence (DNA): TGTGCCAGCAGTTTAGCCAATCGACAGACCTACTACGAGCAGTACTTC.

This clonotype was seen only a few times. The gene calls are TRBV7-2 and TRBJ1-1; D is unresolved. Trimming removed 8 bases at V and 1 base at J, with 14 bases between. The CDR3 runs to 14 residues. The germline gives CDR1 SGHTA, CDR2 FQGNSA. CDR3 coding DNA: TGTGCCAGCGGCGGAGGGCGGCAGAACACTGAAGCTTTCTTT. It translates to CASGGGRQNTEAFF.